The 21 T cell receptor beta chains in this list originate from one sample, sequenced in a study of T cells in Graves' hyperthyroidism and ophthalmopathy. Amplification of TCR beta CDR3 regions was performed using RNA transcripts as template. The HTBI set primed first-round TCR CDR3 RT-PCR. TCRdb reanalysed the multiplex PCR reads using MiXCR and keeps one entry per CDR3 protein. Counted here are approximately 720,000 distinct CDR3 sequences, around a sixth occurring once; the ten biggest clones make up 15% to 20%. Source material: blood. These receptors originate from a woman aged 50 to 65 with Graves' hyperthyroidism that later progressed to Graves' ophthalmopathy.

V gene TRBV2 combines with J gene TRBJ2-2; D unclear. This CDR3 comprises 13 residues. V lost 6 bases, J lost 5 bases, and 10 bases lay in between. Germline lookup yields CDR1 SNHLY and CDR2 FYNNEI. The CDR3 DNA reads TGTGCCAGCAGGATGGACGAGACCGGGGAGCTGTTTTTT. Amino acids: CASRMDETGELFF. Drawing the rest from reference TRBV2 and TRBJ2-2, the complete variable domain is EPEVTQTPSHQVTQMGQEVILRCVPISNHLYFYWYRQILGQKVEFLVSFYNNEISEKSEIFDDQFSVERPDGSNFTLKIRSTKLEDSAMYFCASRMDETGELFFGEGSRLTVL.

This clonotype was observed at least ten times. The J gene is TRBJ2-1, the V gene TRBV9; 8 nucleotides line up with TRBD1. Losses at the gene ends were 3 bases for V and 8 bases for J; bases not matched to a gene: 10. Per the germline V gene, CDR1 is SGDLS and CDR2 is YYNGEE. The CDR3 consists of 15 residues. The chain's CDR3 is CASSASQGAWYEQFF. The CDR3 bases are TGTGCCAGCAGCGCAAGTCAGGGGGCGTGGTATGAGCAGTTCTTC.

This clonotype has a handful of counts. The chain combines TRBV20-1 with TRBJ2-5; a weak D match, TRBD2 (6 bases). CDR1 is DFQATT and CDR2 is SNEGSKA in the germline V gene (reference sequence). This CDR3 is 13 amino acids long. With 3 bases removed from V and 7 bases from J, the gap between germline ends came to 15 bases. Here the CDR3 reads CSARAPVGGTQYF. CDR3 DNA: TGCAGTGCTAGGGCCCCAGTGGGAGGGACCCAGTACTTC.

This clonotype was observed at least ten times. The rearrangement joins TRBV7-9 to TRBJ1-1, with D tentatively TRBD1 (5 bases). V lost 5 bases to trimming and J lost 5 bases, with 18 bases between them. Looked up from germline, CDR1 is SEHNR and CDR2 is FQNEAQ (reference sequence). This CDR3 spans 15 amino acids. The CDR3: CASSPSGGSWTEAFF. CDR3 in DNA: TGTGCCAGCAGCCCCTCGGGGGGGTCGTGGACTGAAGCTTTCTTT.

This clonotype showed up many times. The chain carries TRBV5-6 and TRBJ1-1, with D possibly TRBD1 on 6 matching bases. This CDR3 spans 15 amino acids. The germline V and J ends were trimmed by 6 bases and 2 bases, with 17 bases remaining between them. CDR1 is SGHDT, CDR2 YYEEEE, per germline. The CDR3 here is CASITSGTLNTEAFF. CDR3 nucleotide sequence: TGTGCCAGCATCACATCCGGGACACTTAACACTGAAGCTTTCTTT.

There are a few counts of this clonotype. DNA of the CDR3: TGTGCCAGCAGCACGCCTATCGGGGTAGGGACTGAAGCTTTCTTT. The encoded protein is CASSTPIGVGTEAFF. J is TRBJ1-1 and V is TRBV5-6; D gene uncertain. Trimming cost V 4 bases and J 5 bases, with 18 bases left between them. The CDR3 loop spans 15 amino acids. Germline V lookup: CDR1 SGHDT, CDR2 YYEEEE.

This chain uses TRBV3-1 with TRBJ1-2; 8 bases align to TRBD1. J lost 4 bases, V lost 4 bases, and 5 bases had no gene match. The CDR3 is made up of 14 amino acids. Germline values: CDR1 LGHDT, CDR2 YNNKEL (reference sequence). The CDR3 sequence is CASSPGDRIYGYTF. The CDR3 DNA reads TGTGCCAGCAGCCCAGGGGACAGGATCTATGGCTACACCTTC.

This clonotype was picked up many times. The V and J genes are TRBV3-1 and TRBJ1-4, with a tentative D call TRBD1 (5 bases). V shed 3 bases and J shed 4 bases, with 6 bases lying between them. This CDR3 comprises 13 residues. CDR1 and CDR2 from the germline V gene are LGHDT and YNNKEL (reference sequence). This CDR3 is CASSQQGNEKLFF. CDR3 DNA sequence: TGTGCCAGCAGCCAGCAGGGTAATGAAAAACTGTTTTTT.

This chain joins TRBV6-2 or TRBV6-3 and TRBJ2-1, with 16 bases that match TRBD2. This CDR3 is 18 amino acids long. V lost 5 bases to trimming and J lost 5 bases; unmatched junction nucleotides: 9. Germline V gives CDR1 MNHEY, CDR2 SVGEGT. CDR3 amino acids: CASSRLGLAGGLNNEQFF. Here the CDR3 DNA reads TGTGCCAGCAGTAGACTGGGACTAGCGGGGGGGCTAAACAATGAGCAGTTCTTC.

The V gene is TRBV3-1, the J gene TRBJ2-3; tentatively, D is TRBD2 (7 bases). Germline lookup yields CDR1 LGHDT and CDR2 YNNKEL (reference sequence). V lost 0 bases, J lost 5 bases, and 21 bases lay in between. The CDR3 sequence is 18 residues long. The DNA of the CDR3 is TGTGCCAGCAGCCAAGAATTCGGATTCGGGGGGCTCAAAGATACGCAGTATTTT. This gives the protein CASSQEFGFGGLKDTQYF.

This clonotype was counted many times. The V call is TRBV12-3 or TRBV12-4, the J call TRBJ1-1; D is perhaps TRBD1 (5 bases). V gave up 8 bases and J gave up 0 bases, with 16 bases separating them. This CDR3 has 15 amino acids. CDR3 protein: CASLMGRVMNTEAFF. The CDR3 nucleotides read TGTGCCAGCCTAATGGGCAGGGTAATGAACACTGAAGCTTTCTTT.

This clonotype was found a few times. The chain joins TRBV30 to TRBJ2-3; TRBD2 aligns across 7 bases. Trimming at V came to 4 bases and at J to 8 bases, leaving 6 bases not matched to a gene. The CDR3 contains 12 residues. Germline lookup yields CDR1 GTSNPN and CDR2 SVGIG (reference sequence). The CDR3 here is CAWKSGGGTQYF. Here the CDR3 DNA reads TGTGCCTGGAAGTCCGGCGGGGGTACGCAGTATTTT.

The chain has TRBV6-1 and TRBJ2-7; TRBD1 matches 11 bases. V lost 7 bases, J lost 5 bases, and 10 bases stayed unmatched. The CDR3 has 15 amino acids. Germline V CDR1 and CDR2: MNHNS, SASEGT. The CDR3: CASKDRDRGVHEQYF. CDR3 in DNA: TGTGCCAGCAAAGACCGGGACAGGGGGGTCCACGAGCAGTACTTC.

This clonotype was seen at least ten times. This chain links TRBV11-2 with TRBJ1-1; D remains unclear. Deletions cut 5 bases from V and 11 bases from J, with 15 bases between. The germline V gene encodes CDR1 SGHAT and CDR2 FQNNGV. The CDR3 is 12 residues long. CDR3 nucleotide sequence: TGTGCCAGCAGCCCAGGAGGGCTCCGGGCTTTCTTT. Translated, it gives CASSPGGLRAFF.

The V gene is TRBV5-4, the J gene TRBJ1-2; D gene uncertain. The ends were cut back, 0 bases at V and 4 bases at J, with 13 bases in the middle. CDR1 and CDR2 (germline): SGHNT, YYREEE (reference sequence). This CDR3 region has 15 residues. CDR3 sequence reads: CASSLVYQRSYGYTF. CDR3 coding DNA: TGTGCCAGCAGCTTGGTTTATCAGCGGTCCTATGGCTACACCTTC.

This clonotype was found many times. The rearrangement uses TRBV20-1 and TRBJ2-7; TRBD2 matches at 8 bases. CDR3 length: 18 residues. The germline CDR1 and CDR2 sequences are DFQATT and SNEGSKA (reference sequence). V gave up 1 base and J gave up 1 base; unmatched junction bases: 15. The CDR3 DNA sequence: TGCAGTGCTAGAGGCGCCGTCCTGTCAAGCGGGGGATCCTACGAGCAGTACTTC. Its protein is CSARGAVLSSGGSYEQYF.

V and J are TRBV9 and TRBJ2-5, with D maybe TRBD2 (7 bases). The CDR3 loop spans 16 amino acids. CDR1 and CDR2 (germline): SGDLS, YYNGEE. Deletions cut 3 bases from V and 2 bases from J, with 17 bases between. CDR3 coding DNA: TGTGCCAGCAGCGGGTTAGGCGGGGGCGATCAAGAGACCCAGTACTTC. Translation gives CASSGLGGGDQETQYF.

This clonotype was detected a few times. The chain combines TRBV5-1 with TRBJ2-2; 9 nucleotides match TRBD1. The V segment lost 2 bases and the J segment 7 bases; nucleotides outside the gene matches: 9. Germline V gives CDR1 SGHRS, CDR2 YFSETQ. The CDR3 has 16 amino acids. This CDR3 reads CASSFPDRGYSGELFF. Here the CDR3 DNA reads TGCGCCAGCAGCTTTCCGGACAGGGGTTACAGCGGGGAGCTGTTTTTT.

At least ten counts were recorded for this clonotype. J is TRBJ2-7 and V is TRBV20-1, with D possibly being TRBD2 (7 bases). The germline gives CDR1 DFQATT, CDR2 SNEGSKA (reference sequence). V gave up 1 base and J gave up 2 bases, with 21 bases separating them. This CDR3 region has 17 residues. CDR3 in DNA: TGCAGTGCTAGAGTTTTTGGGACGGGGGGCCCCACCTACGAGCAGTACTTC. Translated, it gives CSARVFGTGGPTYEQYF.

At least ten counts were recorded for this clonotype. DNA of the CDR3: TGTGCCTGGAGTGTACGGCCCCGTTCACCCCGGGAGACCCAGTACTTC. Translated: CAWSVRPRSPRETQYF. The rearrangement joins TRBV30 to TRBJ2-5; no clear D gene. Trimming shortened V by 0 bases and J by 5 bases, and 19 bases separated the two germline ends. CDR1 is GTSNPN, CDR2 SVGIG, per germline (reference sequence). CDR3 length: 16 residues.

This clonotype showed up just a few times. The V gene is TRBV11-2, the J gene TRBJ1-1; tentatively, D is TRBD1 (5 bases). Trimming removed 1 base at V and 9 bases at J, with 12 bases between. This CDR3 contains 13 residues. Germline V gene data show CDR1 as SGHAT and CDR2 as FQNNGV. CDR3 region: CASSLGARAQAFF. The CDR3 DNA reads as TGTGCCAGCAGCTTAGGGGCCAGGGCGCAAGCTTTCTTT.